The present entry profiles one T cell receptor (beta chain) with its context. The data were obtained in a study of technical replicates of blood from a few donors. V dropped 7 bases and J dropped 1 base, with 13 bases sitting between them. The length of the CDR3 is 14 residues. Germline V gene lookup returns CDR1 ENHRY and CDR2 SYGVKD. Here immunoSEQ multiplex PCR was the method, and the copy in TCRdb shows in-frame clones only, minus some. The sample records over 85,000 clones, 96% being singletons. This rearrangement joins TRBV10-3 to TRBJ1-1; D unresolved. The sequence came from a human donor in good health. The sample taken for sequencing was T cells isolated from PBMCs. CDR3 protein: CAINRDAKNTEAFF. CDR3 DNA: TGTGCCATCAACCGGGATGCAAAGAACACTGAAGCTTTCTTT.